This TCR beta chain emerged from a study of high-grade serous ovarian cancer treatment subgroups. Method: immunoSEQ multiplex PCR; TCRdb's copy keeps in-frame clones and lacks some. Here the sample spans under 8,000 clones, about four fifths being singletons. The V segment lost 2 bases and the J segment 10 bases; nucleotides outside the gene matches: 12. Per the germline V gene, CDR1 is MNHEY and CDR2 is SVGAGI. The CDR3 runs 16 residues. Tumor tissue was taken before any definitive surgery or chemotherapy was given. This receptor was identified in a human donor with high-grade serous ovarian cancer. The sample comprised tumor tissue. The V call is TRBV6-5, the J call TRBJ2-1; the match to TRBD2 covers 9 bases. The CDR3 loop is CASSYMGLALQREQFF. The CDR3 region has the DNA TGTGCCAGCAGTTACATGGGACTAGCTCTACAAAGGGAGCAGTTCTTC.